This TCR beta chain came from a study of blood T cell repertoires in COVID-19. About the research overall: Samples came from the United States, Italy and Spain, spanning acute and convalescent COVID-19. In each case, the material was cDNA or gDNA derived from T cells, B-cell-depleted T cells, or PBMCs.

This CDR3 comprises 13 residues. CDR1 ENHRY and CDR2 SYGVKD come from the germline V gene. Trimming removed 7 bases from V and 7 bases from J; junction bases left unmatched: 4. In the authors' methods: Nucleated cell counts were estimated from reference gene primer amplification. Using immunoSEQ multiplex PCR, the repertoire was profiled, and TCRdb retains in-frame clones only, with some absent. The D gene and trimming were derived from the DNA, and the V and J assignments and clone size from that table. Of about 320,000 clones detected, over 75% appear once; the ten largest clones hold roughly 7%. J is TRBJ2-1 and V is TRBV10-3, with 10 bases matching TRBD1. The TCR was taken from a human donor in a cohort sampled during active COVID-19. The sample taken for sequencing was peripheral blood. The CDR3 is CAINQGQGNEQFF. CDR3 nucleotide sequence: TGTGCCATCAACCAGGGACAGGGGAATGAGCAGTTCTTC.